This passage covers 4 T cell receptor beta chains from one sample sequenced in a study of blood T cell repertoires in COVID-19. Sequenced by immunoSEQ multiplex PCR; TCRdb stores in-frame clones only, minus some. The table records around 100,000 clones, approximately 88% of them present only once. Material: peripheral blood. Source of these receptors: a woman in her seventies with acute or convalescent COVID-19.

This rearrangement joins TRBV28 to TRBJ1-2, with D possibly TRBD1 on 5 matching bases. The V and J ends lost 7 bases and 2 bases respectively, with 17 bases between them. Germline loops: CDR1 MDHEN, CDR2 SYDVKM. The CDR3 sequence is 15 residues long. CDR3 sequence (DNA): TGTGCCAGCACCCCCGGGGGGAATAGGAACTATGGCTACACCTTC. This sequence encodes CASTPGGNRNYGYTF.

This clone was detected a few times. The chain has TRBV18 and TRBJ1-1, with a tentative D call TRBD1 (5 bases). The CDR3 sequence is 14 residues long. Trimming shortened V by 3 bases and J by 1 base, and 9 bases separated the two germline ends. The germline V gene encodes CDR1 KGHSH and CDR2 LQKENI. The CDR3, as DNA: TGTGCCAGCTCACCCCTGGGGGGGAACACTGAAGCTTTCTTT. It codes for CASSPLGGNTEAFF. Variable domain in full (rest from reference TRBV18 and TRBJ1-1): NAGVMQNPRHLVRRRGQEARLRCSPMKGHSHVYWYRQLPEEGLKFMVYLQKENIIDESGMPKERFSAEFPKEGPSILRIQQVVRGDSAAYFCASSPLGGNTEAFFGQGTRLTVV.

V usage is TRBV28 and J usage is TRBJ1-2; D remains ambiguous. CDR3 length equals 13 residues. V lost 3 bases, J lost 3 bases, and 8 bases lay in between. Per the germline V gene, CDR1 is MDHEN and CDR2 is SYDVKM. The DNA of the CDR3 is TGTGCCAGCAGTTTTACAGTTGACTATGGCTACACCTTC. Translating gives CASSFTVDYGYTF.

The chain employs TRBV21-1 and TRBJ2-1; TRBD1 is taken as the D call from the table, unchecked against the DNA. TRBV21-1 is noted as a pseudogene. The CDR3 consists of 17 residues. CDR3 DNA sequence: TGTGCCAGCAGCAATGTCCGCGACAGCCCGAAACGAGAAGAGCAGTTCTTC. It specifies CASSNVRDSPKREEQFF.